This T cell receptor (beta chain) was obtained from a study of PD-1 blockade in classical Hodgkin lymphoma. The CDR3 totals 16 residues. Germline CDR1 reads SGHTS; CDR2 reads YDEGEE. V was clipped by 4 bases and J by 4 bases; unmatched bases: 11. Here immunoSEQ multiplex PCR was the method, and the copy in TCRdb shows in-frame clones only, minus some. The sample lists tens of thousands of clones, 78% seen once, with 10% to 15% in the top ten. With no exception, relapse followed autologous stem cell transplantation in all patients, and brentuximab vedotin exposure varied. V is TRBV5-8 and J is TRBJ2-7; 10 positions agree with TRBD2. The sequences come from peripheral blood mononuclear cells (PBMCs), collected at baseline. The source of this sequence is a human donor with classical Hodgkin lymphoma. The CDR3 DNA is TGTGCCAGCAGCGCCGGGACTAGCGTTCTAGGATACGAGCAGTACTTC. This translates into CASSAGTSVLGYEQYF. The entire variable domain, with the rest obtained from reference TRBV5-8 and TRBJ2-7, is as follows: EAGVTQSPTHLIKTRGQQATLRCSPISGHTSVYWYQQALGLGLQFLLWYDEGEERNRGNFPPRFSGRQFPNYSSELNVNALELEDSALYLCASSAGTSVLGYEQYFGPGTRLTVT.